Following are 27 T cell receptor beta chains from one sample sequenced in a study of human T cells and chemical hapten exposure. The time point here: patch test 2, 6 weeks after DPC sensitization. The treatment: therapeutic diphenylcyclopropenone sensitization with weekly scalp DPC. A single record per CDR3 protein comes from TCRdb applying MiXCR to the RACE reads. This sample has about 380,000 distinct CDR3 sequences, with about 6% found just once. Sequencing was performed on whole blood, taken in connection with sensitization to the hapten diphenylcyclopropenone (DPC). The receptors derive from a woman younger than 30 with alopecia areata. Some clones in this sample may be carry-over from other donors' samples.

The chain links TRBV12-3 or TRBV12-4 to TRBJ1-1, with unresolved D. Trimming cost V 2 bases and J 0 bases, with 13 bases left between them. The CDR3 has 16 residues. The CDR3, as DNA: TGTGCCAGCAGTTTACTTTCGGCAGGTCTGAACACTGAAGCTTTCTTT. It encodes CASSLLSAGLNTEAFF.

CDR3 nucleotides: TGTGCCAGTAGTACCACAGTAAGCTCCTACAATGAGCAGTTCTTC. Translating gives CASSTTVSSYNEQFF. This chain connects TRBV19 to TRBJ2-1; no firm D call. Germline values: CDR1 LNHDA, CDR2 SQIVND (reference sequence). The CDR3 contains 15 residues. V was trimmed by 4 bases and J by 0 bases, leaving 10 bases between them.

In this sample, this clonotype turned up many times. The J gene is TRBJ1-2, the V gene TRBV6-2 or TRBV6-3; D remains unclear. Germline CDR1 MNHEY, CDR2 SVGEGT. V gave up 6 bases and J gave up 4 bases, with 12 bases separating them. CDR3 size: 13 residues. The CDR3 spells CASSQGPVYGYTF. CDR3 sequence (DNA): TGTGCCAGCAGCCAAGGACCAGTCTATGGCTACACCTTC.

At least ten counts were recorded for this clonotype. This chain connects TRBV29-1 to TRBJ1-2, with 8 bases lining up with TRBD1. The CDR3 length is 16 residues. The J segment lost 2 bases and the V segment lost 3 bases, leaving 11 bases of the junction unmatched. CDR1 is SQVTM, CDR2 ANQGSEA, per germline. This CDR3 reads CSVEYRGSGRNYGYTF. DNA for the CDR3: TGCAGCGTTGAGTACAGGGGGTCCGGGAGGAACTATGGCTACACCTTC.

This chain links TRBV6-5 with TRBJ2-7; D may be TRBD1 or TRBD2 (7 bases each). The CDR3 totals 16 residues. Trimming removed 0 bases from V and 6 bases from J, with 18 bases in between. Germline V lookup: CDR1 MNHEY, CDR2 SVGAGI. In DNA, the CDR3 is TGTGCCAGCAGTTACTCGATAGCCCAGGGGGAGGGCGAGCAGTACTTC. Amino acid sequence: CASSYSIAQGEGEQYF.

This clonotype was seen a few times. The chain has TRBV5-1 and TRBJ1-6, with TRBD1 as a possible D gene (5 bases). V lost 4 bases and J 7 bases, leaving 15 bases between the germline ends. There are 15 residues in the CDR3. CDR1 and CDR2 from the germline V gene are SGHRS and YFSETQ. The CDR3 loop is CASSPWGERNSPLHF. The CDR3 DNA is TGCGCCAGCAGCCCCTGGGGCGAAAGGAATTCACCCCTCCACTTT.

The chain joins TRBV11-3 to TRBJ2-3; possible D gene TRBD2, 6 bases. The germline V and J ends were trimmed by 4 bases and 2 bases, with 16 bases remaining between them. In germline, CDR1 is SGHNT, CDR2 YENEEA. The CDR3 is 16 amino acids. This CDR3 is CASSSALEGATDTQYF. As DNA, the CDR3 is TGTGCCAGCAGCTCCGCCTTGGAGGGCGCCACAGATACGCAGTATTTT.

This clonotype was seen at least ten times. The chain carries TRBV7-4 and TRBJ1-1; a weak D match, TRBD1 (6 bases). The CDR3 has 13 amino acids. Trimming shortened V by 3 bases and J by 5 bases, and 10 bases separated the two germline ends. The germline V gene has CDR1 SGHVT and CDR2 SQSDAQ. CDR3 region: CASSLEGDTEAFF. Written as DNA, the CDR3 is TGTGCCAGCAGCTTGGAGGGGGATACTGAAGCTTTCTTT.

This clonotype has a handful of counts. The chain employs TRBV7-2 and TRBJ2-5, with D perhaps matching TRBD1 (5 bases). This CDR3 spans 15 amino acids. V was shortened by 5 bases and J by 5 bases, with 18 bases between the two germline ends. Per germline, CDR1 SGHTA and CDR2 FQGNSA. CDR3 sequence: CASSNIHSRVETQYF. The CDR3 DNA follows: TGTGCCAGCAGCAATATACATTCCAGGGTCGAGACCCAGTACTTC.

Ten or more counts support this clonotype. This chain connects TRBV27 to TRBJ2-2, with 7 bases fitting TRBD1. Germline-derived CDR1 and CDR2 are MNHEY and SMNVEV (reference sequence). The junction had 3 bases not matched to a gene; V was cut back by 2 bases and J by 0 bases. The length of the CDR3 is 16 residues. The CDR3 sequence is CASSLKGQSNTGELFF. In DNA form, the CDR3 reads TGTGCCAGCAGTTTAAAGGGACAGTCGAACACCGGGGAGCTGTTTTTT.

This clonotype was seen ten or more times. The chain uses TRBV7-9 and TRBJ1-1; the D gene is possibly TRBD1 (6 bases). V was cut by 5 bases and J by 4 bases, with 11 bases left in between. CDR3 length: 13 amino acids. Germline lookup yields CDR1 SEHNR and CDR2 FQNEAQ (reference sequence). Written as DNA, the CDR3 is TGTGCCAGCAGCAAACAGGGTGGCACTGAAGCTTTCTTT. Residues: CASSKQGGTEAFF.

This clonotype was recorded at least ten times. The chain uses TRBV5-1 and TRBJ1-1; D call uncertain. The CDR3 loop spans 11 amino acids. Germline CDR1 and CDR2: SGHRS and YFSETQ. Trimming stripped 0 bases from V and 11 bases from J, with 8 bases between. The CDR3 here is CASSLGGIAFF. As DNA, the CDR3 is TGCGCCAGCAGCTTGGGAGGTATCGCTTTCTTT.

J is TRBJ1-2 and V is TRBV12-3 or TRBV12-4, with D possibly being TRBD1 (5 bases). CDR3 length: 16 amino acids. Trimming removed 0 bases at V and 5 bases at J, with 16 bases between. The CDR3 here is CASSLAFGRESYGYTF. CDR3 sequence (DNA): TGTGCCAGCAGTTTAGCGTTTGGCAGGGAGAGTTATGGCTACACCTTC.

This clonotype was recorded at least ten times. This chain connects TRBV20-1 to TRBJ1-1; D gene uncertain. The CDR3 runs to 12 residues. CDR1 is DFQATT and CDR2 is SNEGSKA in the germline V gene (reference sequence). The V gene lost 4 bases and the J gene lost 6 bases, with 12 bases spanning the gap. The CDR3 DNA reads TGCAGTGCTAACAACGGAGCGGCTGAAGCTTTCTTT. This encodes CSANNGAAEAFF.

The chain carries TRBV5-1 and TRBJ2-6; tentative D call: TRBD2 (6 bases). Looked up from germline, CDR1 is SGHRS and CDR2 is YFSETQ. This CDR3 region has 15 residues. Trimming took 4 bases from V and 1 from J, leaving 9 bases between them. The CDR3 nucleotides read TGCGCCAGCAGCCGTGCGGGGTCTGGGGCCAACGTCCTGACTTTC. Protein: CASSRAGSGANVLTF. Full variable domain (rest looked up from reference TRBV5-1 and TRBJ2-6): KAGVTQTPRYLIKTRGQQVTLSCSPISGHRSVSWYQQTPGQGLQFLFEYFSETQRNKGNFPGRFSGRQFSNSRSEMNVSTLELGDSALYLCASSRAGSGANVLTFGAGSRLTVL.

The table lists this clonotype with a few counts. V gene TRBV12-3 or TRBV12-4 combines with J gene TRBJ1-2, with TRBD1 as a possible D gene (6 bases). V dropped 7 bases and J dropped 4 bases, with 13 bases sitting between them. The CDR3 contains 13 residues. CDR3 sequence (DNA): TGTGCCAGCACCTTTAGGGGGTTCTATGGCTACACCTTC. It yields the protein CASTFRGFYGYTF.

In this sample, this clonotype turned up a few times. The chain links TRBV5-1 to TRBJ2-5; D is unresolved. Trimming left V 4 bases short and J 3 bases short, with 13 bases between. This CDR3 is 14 amino acids long. Germline CDR1 reads SGHRS; CDR2 reads YFSETQ. The CDR3 DNA reads as TGCGCCAGCAGCGAAAATGCGGCGAAAGAGACCCAGTACTTC. It codes for CASSENAAKETQYF.

Many counts were recorded for this clonotype. This chain uses TRBV6-2 or TRBV6-3 with TRBJ1-1; TRBD1 matches at 9 bases. Germline CDR1 is MNHEY and CDR2 is SVGEGT. The V and J ends lost 2 bases and 7 bases, in that order; junction bases with no gene match: 5. The CDR3 covers 14 residues. The CDR3 sequence: CASSYMTGGHEAFF. The CDR3 coding sequence is TGTGCCAGCAGTTACATGACAGGGGGTCATGAAGCTTTCTTT.

The rearrangement joins TRBV7-9 to TRBJ2-3; 7 bases are a match to TRBD1. With 6 bases clipped from V and 4 bases from J, the junction kept 16 bases outside the gene matches. The germline CDR1 and CDR2 sequences are SEHNR and FQNEAQ (reference sequence). The CDR3 consists of 17 residues. DNA of the CDR3: TGTGCCAGCAGTTACCTACAGGGGACCCCTTTCCCAGATACGCAGTATTTT. It yields the protein CASSYLQGTPFPDTQYF. Full variable domain (outside the CDR3, taken from reference TRBV7-9 and TRBJ2-3): DTGVSQNPRHKITKRGQNVTFRCDPISEHNRLYWYRQTLGQGPEFLTYFQNEAQLEKSRLLSDRFSAERPKGSFSTLEIQRTEQGDSAMYLCASSYLQGTPFPDTQYFGPGTRLTVL.

This clonotype came up many times. The rearrangement uses TRBV5-1 and TRBJ2-3; no firm D call. Trimming left V 0 bases short and J 4 bases short, with 3 bases between. CDR1 is SGHRS, CDR2 YFSETQ, per germline. The CDR3 runs to 12 residues. The CDR3 coding sequence is TGCGCCAGCAGCTTGGAGGCAGATACGCAGTATTTT. Protein product: CASSLEADTQYF.

This clonotype was counted at least ten times. J is TRBJ1-6 and V is TRBV28; 7 positions agree with TRBD1. The CDR3 is made up of 13 amino acids. The germline gives CDR1 MDHEN, CDR2 SYDVKM. With V trimmed by 4 bases and J by 10 bases, 4 bases remained unmatched. The CDR3 loop is CASSSLQGSPLHF. CDR3 DNA sequence: TGTGCCAGCAGTTCTCTACAGGGGTCACCCCTCCACTTT.

This sequence joins TRBV20-1 and TRBJ1-5; no reliable D call. The CDR3 consists of 14 residues. Trimming pared 6 bases from V and 2 bases from J, leaving 14 bases between. Germline CDR1 DFQATT, CDR2 SNEGSKA (reference sequence). The CDR3 sequence: CSAQSHSGNQPQHF. CDR3 in DNA: TGCAGTGCACAAAGTCACAGTGGCAATCAGCCCCAGCATTTT.

This clonotype was observed at least ten times. V gene TRBV12-5 combines with J gene TRBJ1-1; no clear D. The germline gives CDR1 LGHNT, CDR2 FRNRAP. This CDR3 spans 14 amino acids. V was trimmed by 1 base and J by 0 bases, leaving 6 bases between them. CDR3: CASGLDRVNTEAFF. CDR3 coding DNA: TGTGCTAGTGGTTTGGACAGAGTGAACACTGAAGCTTTCTTT.

The table lists this clonotype with many counts. The rearrangement uses TRBV20-1 and TRBJ1-5; 8 positions match TRBD1. With V trimmed by 1 base and J by 3 bases, 8 bases remained unmatched. The CDR3 extends over 16 amino acids. The germline V gene has CDR1 DFQATT and CDR2 SNEGSKA (reference sequence). This CDR3 is CSARAVAGGPNQPQHF. CDR3 nucleotides: TGCAGTGCTAGAGCGGTGGCAGGGGGCCCCAATCAGCCCCAGCATTTT.

This clonotype has a handful of counts. The gene calls are TRBV28 and TRBJ1-5, with 10 positions matching TRBD1. V was clipped by 5 bases and J by 3 bases; unmatched bases: 7. The V gene's germline CDR1 is MDHEN and CDR2 SYDVKM. This CDR3 region has 16 residues. CDR3 DNA sequence: TGTGCCAGCAGTCCCTCCGGGACAGGGGACAATCAGCCCCAGCATTTT. Its translation: CASSPSGTGDNQPQHF.

This clonotype was seen ten or more times. The chain is built from TRBV7-2 and TRBJ1-5; D is unresolved. This CDR3 has 14 residues. Trimming took off 2 bases at V and 0 bases at J, with 5 bases between the two ends. CDR1 is SGHTA and CDR2 is FQGNSA in the germline V gene. In DNA, the CDR3 is TGTGCCAGCAGCTTACTTTATAGCAATCAGCCCCAGCATTTT. The encoded protein is CASSLLYSNQPQHF.

Only a few counts were recorded for this clonotype. V and J are TRBV6-2 or TRBV6-3 and TRBJ1-3; the D is unclear. Trimming left V 5 bases short and J 0 bases short, with 14 bases between. This CDR3 spans 16 amino acids. Germline loops: CDR1 MNHEY, CDR2 SVGEGT. This CDR3 reads CASSTGLLSSGNTIYF. CDR3 DNA sequence: TGTGCCAGCAGTACCGGACTGCTCAGCTCTGGAAACACCATATATTTT.